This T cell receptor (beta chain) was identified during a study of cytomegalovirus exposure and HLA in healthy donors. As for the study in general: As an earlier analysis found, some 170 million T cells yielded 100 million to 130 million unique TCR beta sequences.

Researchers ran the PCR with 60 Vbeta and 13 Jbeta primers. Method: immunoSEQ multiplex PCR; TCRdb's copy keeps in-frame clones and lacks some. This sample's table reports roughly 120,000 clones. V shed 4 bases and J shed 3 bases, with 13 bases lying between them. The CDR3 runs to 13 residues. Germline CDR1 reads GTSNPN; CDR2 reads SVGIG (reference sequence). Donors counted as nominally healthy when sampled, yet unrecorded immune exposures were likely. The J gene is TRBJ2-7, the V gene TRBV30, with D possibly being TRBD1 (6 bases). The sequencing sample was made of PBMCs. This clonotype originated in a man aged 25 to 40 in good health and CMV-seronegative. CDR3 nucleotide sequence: TGTGCCTGGAAAGGAGACAGGTACTACGAGCAGTACTTC. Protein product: CAWKGDRYYEQYF.